These T cell receptor beta chains were read from a single sample in a study of shared clonotypes between healthy human individuals. TCRdb keeps only in-frame clones here, not all; method: immunoSEQ multiplex PCR. The sample includes 600,000 to 800,000 clones, about two thirds seen only once; the top ten take under 2%. The source material was memory CD4+ T cells sorted from blood. The receptors derive from a woman aged 25 to 39 in good health. The CDR3 runs from the conserved cysteine through the conserved F or W. A D gene is named only where the DNA matches it firmly. The size field is filled for only some rows; it gives once, few, many or a size class.

TRBV29-1,NA,NA,TRBJ2-7,CSVEDPLLYEQYF,TGCAGCGTTGAAGATCCGCTCCTCTACGAGCAGTACTTC
TRBV20-1,few,NA,TRBJ1-2,CSARGLGSYTF,TGCAGTGCTAGGGGGTTAGGGAGCTACACCTTC
TRBV7-2,NA,TRBD1,TRBJ2-3,CASSPSRDRAFYTQYF,TGTGCCAGCAGCCCGAGCCGGGACAGGGCCTTCTATACGCAGTATTTT
TRBV15,many,TRBD2,TRBJ2-1,CATSVGLAGGFKQFF,TGTGCCACCAGCGTCGGACTAGCGGGGGGCTTTAAGCAGTTCTTC
TRBV14,NA,NA,TRBJ2-1,CASSPPGLYNEQFF,TGTGCCAGCAGCCCGCCTGGGTTATACAATGAGCAGTTCTTC
TRBV11-2,NA,TRBD1,TRBJ2-5,CASSHRDRGPKETQYF,TGTGCCAGCAGCCACCGGGACAGGGGGCCAAAAGAGACCCAGTACTTC
TRBV15,many,NA,TRBJ2-5,CATSMGVRETQYF,TGTGCCACCAGCATGGGGGTCAGAGAGACCCAGTACTTC
TRBV5-1,once,TRBD1,TRBJ2-6,CASSSRTGAGANVLTF,TGCGCCAGCAGCTCAAGGACAGGGGCTGGGGCCAACGTCCTGACTTTC
TRBV2,few,TRBD2,TRBJ2-1,CASRQGTSAVYNEQFF,TGTGCCAGCAGGCAAGGGACTAGCGCTGTCTACAATGAGCAGTTCTTC
TRBV28,NA,TRBD1,TRBJ1-5,CASNGLGRGSPQHF,TGTGCCAGCAACGGTCTTGGCAGGGGGTCACCCCAGCATTTT
TRBV7-9,once,NA,TRBJ1-4,CASSSSGRYNEKLFF,TGTGCCAGCAGCTCCTCCGGGAGATATAATGAAAAACTGTTTTTT
TRBV15,NA,NA,TRBJ2-1,CATSDSGRSPVF,TGTGCCACCAGTGACTCGGGGAGGAGTCCTGTCTTC
TRBV5-1,NA,NA,TRBJ1-2,CASSLGYREEVYTF,TGCGCCAGCAGCTTAGGTTACAGGGAAGAGGTCTACACCTTC
TRBV2,few,NA,TRBJ2-1,CASSERRGIYNEQFF,TGTGCCAGCAGTGAACGGCGGGGAATCTACAATGAGCAGTTCTTC
TRBV28,NA,TRBD2,TRBJ2-3,CASSFWRENRKDTQYF,TGTGCCAGCAGTTTTTGGCGGGAGAACCGGAAGGATACGCAGTATTTT
TRBV7-2,NA,NA,TRBJ2-1,CASSRKRHEQFF,TGTGCCAGCAGCCGCAAACGGCATGAGCAGTTCTTC
TRBV28,NA,NA,TRBJ1-5,CASSLPLSNQPQHF,TGTGCCAGCAGTTTACCGCTCAGCAATCAGCCCCAGCATTTT
TRBV27,NA,NA,TRBJ1-5,CASSYRGPYSNQPQHF,TGTGCCAGCAGTTATCGGGGCCCGTATAGCAATCAGCCCCAGCATTTT
TRBV11-2,once,NA,TRBJ1-6,CASSLAGFASPLHF,TGTGCCAGCAGCTTAGCCGGGTTCGCGTCACCCCTCCACTTT
TRBV7-2,NA,NA,TRBJ2-2,CASSPPERTGELFF,TGTGCCAGCAGCCCGCCGGAAAGGACCGGGGAGCTGTTTTTT
TRBV29-1,NA,NA,TRBJ2-3,CSVDQGTDTQYF,TGCAGCGTTGACCAGGGCACAGATACGCAGTATTTT
TRBV7-6,NA,TRBD2,TRBJ2-2,CASSFQPLAVGGELFF,TGTGCCAGCAGCTTTCAACCTCTAGCGGTCGGCGGGGAGCTGTTTTTT
TRBV6-1,NA,TRBD1,TRBJ2-1,CAGSFDRVSGEQFF,TGTGCCGGAAGCTTTGACAGGGTTAGTGGTGAGCAGTTCTTC
TRBV27,NA,NA,TRBJ1-4,CASSKQTNEKLFF,TGTGCCAGCAGTAAACAGACTAATGAAAAACTGTTTTTT
TRBV10-3,NA,TRBD1,TRBJ2-2,CAISPGQDNTGELFF,TGTGCCATCAGTCCGGGACAGGACAACACCGGGGAGCTGTTTTTT
TRBV5-8,NA,NA,TRBJ2-7,CASSLAIGSDTKYEQYF,TGTGCCAGCAGCTTGGCGATCGGATCGGACACCAAATACGAGCAGTACTTC
TRBV28,NA,TRBD1,TRBJ1-4,CASSLPRAGGSEKLFF,TGTGCCAGCAGTTTACCGCGGGCAGGGGGAAGTGAAAAACTGTTTTTT
TRBV7-6,NA,NA,TRBJ2-7,CASSLMTGTSSYEQYF,TGTGCCAGCAGCTTGATGACAGGGACTAGCTCCTACGAGCAGTACTTC
TRBV28,NA,NA,TRBJ2-5,CASSYHNSQYF,TGTGCCAGCAGTTACCACAACTCCCAGTACTTC
TRBV4-2,NA,NA,TRBJ2-7,CASSRDFLTYEQYF,TGTGCCAGCAGCCGGGACTTTCTAACCTACGAGCAGTACTTC
TRBV30,NA,NA,TRBJ2-7,CAWSGEYEQYF,TGTGCCTGGAGTGGCGAGTACGAGCAGTACTTC
TRBV5-6,NA,NA,TRBJ1-2,CASSNNRVSGFDGYTF,TGTGCCAGCAGCAATAACAGGGTTAGTGGGTTCGATGGCTACACCTTC
TRBV25-1,many,NA,TRBJ1-2,CASSEPGTNYGYTF,TGTGCCAGCAGTGAACCCGGGACTAACTATGGCTACACCTTC
TRBV5-4,NA,TRBD1,TRBJ1-3,CASSSGDSGNTIYF,TGTGCCAGCAGCTCCGGGGACAGTGGAAACACCATATATTTT
TRBV15,once,TRBD1,TRBJ2-3,CATSREDREYTDTQYF,TGTGCCACCAGCAGAGAGGACAGGGAATACACAGATACGCAGTATTTT
TRBV18,NA,NA,TRBJ1-1,CASSPLDSGTEAFF,TGTGCCAGCTCACCTCTGGACAGCGGCACTGAAGCTTTCTTT
TRBV28,NA,TRBD1,TRBJ1-2,CASSLRDRFDYGYTF,TGTGCCAGCAGTTTACGGGACAGATTTGACTATGGCTACACCTTC
TRBV30,NA,NA,TRBJ2-1,CAWTSGRSRSYNEQFF,TGTGCCTGGACTTCGGGGCGGAGTAGGTCCTACAATGAGCAGTTCTTC
TRBV6-7,NA,TRBD2,TRBJ2-3,CASSYSGGLAGSTDTQYF,TGTGCCAGCAGTTACTCGGGCGGACTAGCGGGGAGCACAGATACGCAGTATTTT
TRBV25-1,NA,TRBD2,TRBJ2-5,CASSGRLAETEETQYF,TGTGCCAGCAGTGGTCGACTAGCAGAAACTGAAGAGACCCAGTACTTC
TRBV18,NA,TRBD1,TRBJ1-1,CASSPRQGGSEAFF,TGTGCCAGCTCCCCCCGACAGGGAGGGTCTGAAGCTTTCTTT
TRBV5-1,NA,NA,TRBJ2-3,CASTGGLSTDTQYF,TGCGCCAGCACCGGAGGACTCAGCACAGATACGCAGTATTTT
TRBV4-2,once,NA,TRBJ1-2,CASSRTPGHRGHGYTF,TGTGCCAGCAGCCGGACTCCGGGACACCGGGGCCATGGCTACACCTTC
TRBV21-1,NA,NA,TRBJ1-5,CASSKVRFGVNQPQHF,TGTGCCAGCAGCAAGGTCCGGTTCGGCGTAAATCAGCCCCAGCATTTT
TRBV5-1,many,NA,TRBJ1-4,CASSSQDFNEKLFF,TGCGCCAGCAGCTCTCAGGATTTTAATGAAAAACTGTTTTTT
TRBV29-1,once,TRBD1,TRBJ2-2,CSVETPYRGGTGELFF,TGCAGCGTTGAGACCCCCTACAGGGGTGGCACCGGGGAGCTGTTTTTT
TRBV28,many,TRBD1,TRBJ1-5,CASSTGGGNQPQHF,TGTGCCAGCAGTACAGGGGGCGGCAATCAGCCCCAGCATTTT
TRBV6-5,NA,NA,TRBJ2-5,CASRRGGTAETQYF,TGTGCCAGCAGAAGGGGGGGGACGGCGGAGACCCAGTACTTC
TRBV4-1,many,NA,TRBJ2-7,CASSQGNTYEQYF,TGCGCCAGCAGCCAAGGGAACACCTACGAGCAGTACTTC
TRBV4-1,many,NA,TRBJ2-3,CASSDPKKDTQYF,TGCGCCAGCAGTGATCCGAAGAAAGATACGCAGTATTTT